These 9 T cell receptor beta chains share one sample of origin, sequenced in a study of cytomegalovirus exposure and HLA in healthy donors. With 60 Vbeta and 13 Jbeta primers, the PCR was carried out. This table comes from immunoSEQ multiplex PCR, and its TCRdb copy is limited to in-frame clones, with some not included. The table has about 160,000 clones, about 75% seen once; the top ten hold around 2.1%. Source material: PBMCs. Source of these receptors: a female donor in good health and CMV-seronegative.

The chain employs TRBV30 and TRBJ2-1; 11 nucleotides agree with TRBD2. The length of the CDR3 is 15 residues. Germline assignment: CDR1 GTSNPN and CDR2 SVGIG (reference sequence). With 3 bases clipped from V and 4 bases from J, the junction kept 5 bases outside the gene matches. The CDR3 sequence: CAWSKTSGAYNEQFF. The DNA of the CDR3 is TGTGCCTGGAGCAAGACTAGCGGGGCGTACAATGAGCAGTTCTTC.

This chain joins TRBV13 and TRBJ1-2; 10 positions match TRBD1. Germline loops: CDR1 PRHDT, CDR2 FYEKMQ (reference sequence). J gave up 2 bases and V 0 bases, and 0 bases lay outside the gene matches. The CDR3 sequence is 15 residues long. The CDR3 DNA follows: TGTGCCAGCAGCTTAGGGGGACAGGGGAACTATGGCTACACCTTC. Translated: CASSLGGQGNYGYTF.

The rearrangement links TRBV2 to TRBJ2-3; tentative D call: TRBD2 (5 bases). The CDR3 has 13 amino acids. Trimming shortened V by 7 bases and J by 5 bases, and 13 bases separated the two germline ends. The germline V gene encodes CDR1 SNHLY and CDR2 FYNNEI. The CDR3 coding sequence is TGTGCCAGCAACCGAGGAGGTGTAGATACGCAGTATTTT. Translating it yields CASNRGGVDTQYF.

J is TRBJ2-7 and V is TRBV9, with 8 bases that match TRBD1. From germline, CDR1 is SGDLS and CDR2 YYNGEE. This CDR3 spans 15 amino acids. Trimming cost V 3 bases and J 4 bases; bases outside gene matches: 9. The CDR3 nucleotides are TGTGCCAGCAGCGGTGGACAGGGCCTGGGGTACGAGCAGTACTTC. It specifies CASSGGQGLGYEQYF.

This chain connects TRBV30 to TRBJ1-2; a weak D match, TRBD1 (6 bases). CDR1 is GTSNPN, CDR2 SVGIG, per germline (reference sequence). CDR3 length equals 14 residues. Trimming pared 0 bases from V and 5 bases from J, leaving 13 bases between. The CDR3 bases are TGTGCCTGGAGTGTAGAGGACAGACCATATGGCTACACCTTC. Amino acid sequence: CAWSVEDRPYGYTF.

The rearrangement links TRBV4-2 to TRBJ2-2, with 15 positions matching TRBD2. V lost 1 base, J lost 0 bases, and 0 bases stayed unmatched. Looked up from germline, CDR1 is LGHNA and CDR2 is YNFKEQ. This CDR3 contains 18 residues. The CDR3 region is CASSQGTSGGANTGELFF. The CDR3 bases are TGTGCCAGCAGCCAAGGGACTAGCGGGGGGGCGAACACCGGGGAGCTGTTTTTT.

This chain links TRBV18 with TRBJ1-4; 8 bases align to TRBD1. The germline gives CDR1 KGHSH, CDR2 LQKENI. CDR3 length equals 15 residues. Unmatched junction bases numbered 8, after V lost 3 bases and J lost 8 bases. The CDR3 bases are TGTGCCAGCTCACCCCCCCAGGGGGCCTGGGAAAAACTGTTTTTT. It codes for CASSPPQGAWEKLFF.

This CDR3 reads CASSHPRDRANEKLFF. In DNA, the CDR3 is TGCGCCAGCAGCCATCCCCGGGACAGGGCGAATGAAAAACTGTTTTTT. The chain couples TRBV4-1 to TRBJ1-4, with TRBD1 matching over 9 bases. The germline CDR1 and CDR2 sequences are MGHRA and YSYEKL. The junction had 7 bases not matched to a gene; V was cut back by 3 bases and J by 5 bases. This CDR3 comprises 16 residues.

Only a few counts were recorded for this clone. The chain recombines TRBV25-1 with TRBJ2-7; no clear D. The CDR3 loop spans 10 amino acids. Germline values: CDR1 MGHDK, CDR2 SYGVNS. With 6 bases removed from V and 4 bases from J, the gap between germline ends came to 4 bases. The chain's CDR3 is CASSRYEQYF. For the CDR3, the DNA is TGTGCCAGCAGCCGGTACGAGCAGTACTTC.